This T cell receptor beta chain was obtained from a study of identical twins. Germline-derived CDR1 and CDR2 are LNHDA and SQIVND (reference sequence). This CDR3 comprises 13 residues. The V gene lost 5 bases and the J gene lost 7 bases, with 12 bases spanning the gap. TCRdb passed the 5' RACE reads through MiXCR, listing each CDR3 protein once. The sample holds 120,000 to 150,000 distinct CDR3 sequences; roughly 3.3% are singletons and the top ten take approximately 7.6%. This clonotype was counted only a few times. The V gene is TRBV19, the J gene TRBJ1-5; D gene unclear. This TCR was sampled from a man between 18 and 29 years old in good health. Material for sequencing was memory T cells sorted from blood. The CDR3 nucleotides are TGTGCCAGTAGTCCTCCCGACCGGCAGCCCCAGCATTTT. Translated: CASSPPDRQPQHF.